This T cell receptor beta chain was retrieved from a study of CD8+ T cells in alopecia areata. Study in general: A regimen of oral tofacitinib, 5 to 10 mg twice daily, was given to treated patients. The drug, tofacitinib, lasted 6 to 18 months, followed by 6 months off drug.

cDNA serving as the sequencing template came from extracted, reverse transcribed RNA. Sequencing was performed with immunoSEQ multiplex PCR; in TCRdb, only in-frame clones are kept and a portion is missing. The data contain 170,000 or so clones, around 60% of them seen just once; the ten biggest clones take up approximately 14%. Alopecia areata patients had lesional scalp punch biopsies and peripheral blood taken from them. Overall study results and limits: With patients, TCR sharing proved less clear than in mice, a difference possibly related to HLA.

About this clone itself: The antigen is undetermined.

Sequences were derived from CD4+ T cells sorted from blood, sampled at week 0. This receptor was taken from a human donor with alopecia areata.

The CDR3 coding sequence is TGTGCCTGGAGTGTAGGACGGGATAATTCACCCCTCCACTTT. Protein sequence: CAWSVGRDNSPLHF. This chain connects TRBV30 to TRBJ1-6; unclear D gene. The CDR3 is 14 residues long. V was trimmed by 0 bases and J by 5 bases, leaving 8 bases between them. Germline-derived CDR1 and CDR2 are GTSNPN and SVGIG (reference sequence). Together with reference TRBV30 and TRBJ1-6, the CDR3 gives the full variable domain: SQTIHQWPATLVQPVGSPLSLECTVEGTSNPNLYWYRQAAGRGLQLLFYSVGIGQISSEVPQNLSASRPQDRQFILSSKKLLLSDSGFYLCAWSVGRDNSPLHFGNGTRLTVT.